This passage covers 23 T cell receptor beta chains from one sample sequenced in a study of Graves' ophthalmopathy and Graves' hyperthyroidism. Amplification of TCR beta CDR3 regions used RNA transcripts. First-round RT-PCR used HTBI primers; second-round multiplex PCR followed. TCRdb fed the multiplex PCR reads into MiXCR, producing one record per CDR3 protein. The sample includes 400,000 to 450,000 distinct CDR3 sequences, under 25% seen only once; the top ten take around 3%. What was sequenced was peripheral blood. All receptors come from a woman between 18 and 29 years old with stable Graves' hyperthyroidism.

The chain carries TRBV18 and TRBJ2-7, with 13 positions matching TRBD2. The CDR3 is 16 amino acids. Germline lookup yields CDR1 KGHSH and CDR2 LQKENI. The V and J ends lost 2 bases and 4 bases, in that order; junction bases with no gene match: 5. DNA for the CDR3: TGTGCCAGCTCACCAGGAAGGACTAGCGGGAGTTACGAGCAGTACTTC. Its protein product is CASSPGRTSGSYEQYF.

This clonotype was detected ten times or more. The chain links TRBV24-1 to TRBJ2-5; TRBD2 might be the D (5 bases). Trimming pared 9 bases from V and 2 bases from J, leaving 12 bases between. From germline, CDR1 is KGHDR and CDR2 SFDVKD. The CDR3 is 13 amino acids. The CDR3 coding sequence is TGTGCCACCGCCGAGGGTAATCAAGAGACCCAGTACTTC. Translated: CATAEGNQETQYF.

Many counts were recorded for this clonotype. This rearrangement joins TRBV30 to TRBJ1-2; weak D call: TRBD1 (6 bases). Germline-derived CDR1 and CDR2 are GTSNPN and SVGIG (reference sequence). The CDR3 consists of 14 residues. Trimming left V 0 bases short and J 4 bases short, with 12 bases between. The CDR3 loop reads CAWSVIGRGYGYTF. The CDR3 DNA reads TGTGCCTGGAGTGTAATCGGCAGGGGCTATGGCTACACCTTC.

The CDR3, as DNA: TGTGCCGGACGGGACAGGGGATATGGCTACACCTTC. Protein: CAGRDRGYGYTF. The rearrangement joins TRBV12-3 or TRBV12-4 to TRBJ1-2, with 10 bases fitting TRBD1. V lost 11 bases and J lost 5; bases outside the gene matches: 5. The CDR3 runs 12 residues.

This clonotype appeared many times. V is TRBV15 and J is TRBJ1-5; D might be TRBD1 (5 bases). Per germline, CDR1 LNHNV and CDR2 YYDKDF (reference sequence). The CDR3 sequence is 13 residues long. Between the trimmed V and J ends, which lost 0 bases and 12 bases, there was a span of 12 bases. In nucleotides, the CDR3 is TGTGCCACCAGCAGAGATCAAACAGGAAGCCAGCATTTT. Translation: CATSRDQTGSQHF.

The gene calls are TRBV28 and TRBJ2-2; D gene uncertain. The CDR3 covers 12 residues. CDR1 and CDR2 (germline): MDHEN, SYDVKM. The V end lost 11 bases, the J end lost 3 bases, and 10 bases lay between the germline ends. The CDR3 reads CAVDGDTGELFF. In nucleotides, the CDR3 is TGTGCCGTGGACGGAGACACCGGGGAGCTGTTTTTT.

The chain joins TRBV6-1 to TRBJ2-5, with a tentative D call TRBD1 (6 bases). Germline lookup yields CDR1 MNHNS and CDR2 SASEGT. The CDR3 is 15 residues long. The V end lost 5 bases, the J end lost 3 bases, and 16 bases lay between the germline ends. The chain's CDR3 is CASSRGRTAKETQYF. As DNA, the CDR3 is TGTGCCAGCAGTCGCGGCCGGACAGCCAAAGAGACCCAGTACTTC.

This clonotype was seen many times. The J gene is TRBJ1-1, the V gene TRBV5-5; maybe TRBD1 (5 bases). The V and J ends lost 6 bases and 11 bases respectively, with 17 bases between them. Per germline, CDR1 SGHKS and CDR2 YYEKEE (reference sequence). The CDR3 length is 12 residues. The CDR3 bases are TGTGCCAGCACCCCGATGGGCGAGGGGGCTTTCTTT. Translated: CASTPMGEGAFF.

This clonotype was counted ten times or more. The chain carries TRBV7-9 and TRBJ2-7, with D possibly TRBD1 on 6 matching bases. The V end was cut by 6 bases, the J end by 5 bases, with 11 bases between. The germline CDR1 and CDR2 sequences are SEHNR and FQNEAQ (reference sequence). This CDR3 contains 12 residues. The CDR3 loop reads CASRGALDEQYF. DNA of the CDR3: TGTGCCAGCAGGGGGGCGCTCGACGAGCAGTACTTC.

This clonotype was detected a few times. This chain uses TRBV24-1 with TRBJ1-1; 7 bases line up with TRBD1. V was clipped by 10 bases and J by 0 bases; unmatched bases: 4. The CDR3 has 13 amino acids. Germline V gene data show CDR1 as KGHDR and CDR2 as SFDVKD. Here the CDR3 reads CATTDRLNTEAFF. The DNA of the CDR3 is TGTGCCACAACGGACAGGCTGAACACTGAAGCTTTCTTT.

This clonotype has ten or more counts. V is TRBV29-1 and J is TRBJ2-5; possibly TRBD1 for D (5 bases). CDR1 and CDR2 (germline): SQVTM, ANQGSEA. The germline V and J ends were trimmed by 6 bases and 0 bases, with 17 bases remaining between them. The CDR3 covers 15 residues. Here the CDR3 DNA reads TGCAGCGTCCCATGGGGCCAGCCGTACCAAGAGACCCAGTACTTC. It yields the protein CSVPWGQPYQETQYF.

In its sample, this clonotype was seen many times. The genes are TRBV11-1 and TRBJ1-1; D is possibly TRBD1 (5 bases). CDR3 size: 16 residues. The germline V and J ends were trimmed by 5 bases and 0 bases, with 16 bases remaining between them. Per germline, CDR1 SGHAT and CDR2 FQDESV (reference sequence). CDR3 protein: CASSPRRGAMNTEAFF. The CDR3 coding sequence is TGTGCCAGCAGCCCTAGGCGGGGCGCGATGAACACTGAAGCTTTCTTT.

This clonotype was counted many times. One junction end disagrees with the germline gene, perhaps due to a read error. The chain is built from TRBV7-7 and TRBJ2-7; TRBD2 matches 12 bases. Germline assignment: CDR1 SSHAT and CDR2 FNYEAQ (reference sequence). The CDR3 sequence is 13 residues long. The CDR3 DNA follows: TGTGCTAGCAGCTTTGGGACTAGCGGGGAGCAGTACTTC. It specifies CASSFGTSGEQYF.

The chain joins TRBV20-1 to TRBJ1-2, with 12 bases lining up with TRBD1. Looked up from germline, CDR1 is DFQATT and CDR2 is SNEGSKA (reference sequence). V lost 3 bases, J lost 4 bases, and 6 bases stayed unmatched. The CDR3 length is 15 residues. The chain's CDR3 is CSASPGTGGFYGYTF. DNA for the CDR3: TGCAGTGCTAGCCCAGGGACAGGGGGCTTCTATGGCTACACCTTC.

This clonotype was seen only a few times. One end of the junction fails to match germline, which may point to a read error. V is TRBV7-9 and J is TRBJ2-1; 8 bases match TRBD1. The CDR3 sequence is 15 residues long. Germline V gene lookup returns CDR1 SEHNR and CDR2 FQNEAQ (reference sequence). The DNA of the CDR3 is TGTGCCAGCAGCCCTCGGGACAGGACCTACAATGAGAAGTTCTTC. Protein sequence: CASSPRDRTYNEKFF.

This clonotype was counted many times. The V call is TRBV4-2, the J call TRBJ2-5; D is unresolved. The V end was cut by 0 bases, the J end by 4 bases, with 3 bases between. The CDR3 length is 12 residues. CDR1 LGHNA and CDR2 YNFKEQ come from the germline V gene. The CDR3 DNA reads TGTGCCAGCAGCCAAGACCTAGAGACCCAGTACTTC. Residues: CASSQDLETQYF.

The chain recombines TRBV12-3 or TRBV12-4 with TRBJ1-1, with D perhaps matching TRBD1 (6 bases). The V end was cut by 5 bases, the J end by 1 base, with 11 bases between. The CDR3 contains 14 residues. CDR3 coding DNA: TGTGCCAGCAGTCGGGAACAGGGGAACACTGAAGCTTTCTTT. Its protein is CASSREQGNTEAFF.

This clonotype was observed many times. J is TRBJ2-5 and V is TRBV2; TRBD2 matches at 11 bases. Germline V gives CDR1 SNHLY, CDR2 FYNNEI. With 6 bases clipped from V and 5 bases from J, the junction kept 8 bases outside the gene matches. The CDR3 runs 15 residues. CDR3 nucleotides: TGTGCCAGCAGGAAAACTAGCGGGGGCCGGGAGACCCAGTACTTC. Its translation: CASRKTSGGRETQYF.

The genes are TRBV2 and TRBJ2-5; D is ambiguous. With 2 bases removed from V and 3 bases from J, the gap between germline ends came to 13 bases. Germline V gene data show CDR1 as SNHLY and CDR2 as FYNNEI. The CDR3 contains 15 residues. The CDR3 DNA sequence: TGTGCCAGCAGTGAATCCAGAGGACGGAAAGAGACCCAGTACTTC. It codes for CASSESRGRKETQYF.

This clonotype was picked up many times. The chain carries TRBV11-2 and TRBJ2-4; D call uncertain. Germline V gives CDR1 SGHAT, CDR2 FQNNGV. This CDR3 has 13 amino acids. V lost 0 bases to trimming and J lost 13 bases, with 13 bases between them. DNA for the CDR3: TGTGCCAGCAGCTTAGATCGAGAGACATCACAGTACTTC. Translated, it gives CASSLDRETSQYF.

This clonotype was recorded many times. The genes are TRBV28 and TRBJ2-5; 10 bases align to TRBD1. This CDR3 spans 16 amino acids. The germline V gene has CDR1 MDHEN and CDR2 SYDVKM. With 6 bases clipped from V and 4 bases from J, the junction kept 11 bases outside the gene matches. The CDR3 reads CASSPLDRGRGETQYF. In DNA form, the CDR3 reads TGTGCCAGCAGCCCGCTTGACAGGGGGCGGGGAGAGACCCAGTACTTC.

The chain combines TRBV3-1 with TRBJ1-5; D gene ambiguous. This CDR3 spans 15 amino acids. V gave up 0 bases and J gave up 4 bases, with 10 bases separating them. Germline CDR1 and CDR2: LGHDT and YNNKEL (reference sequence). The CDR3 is CASSQDLKGNQPQHF. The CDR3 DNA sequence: TGTGCCAGCAGCCAAGATTTGAAGGGAAATCAGCCCCAGCATTTT.

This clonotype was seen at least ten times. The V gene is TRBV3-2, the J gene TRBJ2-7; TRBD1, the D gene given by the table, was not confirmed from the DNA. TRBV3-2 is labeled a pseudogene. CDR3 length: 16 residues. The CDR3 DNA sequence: TGTGCCAGCAGCCAAATGCCGGGACAGGGGGCCTACGAGCAGTACTTC. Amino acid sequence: CASSQMPGQGAYEQYF.